Each of the 8 T cell receptor beta chains below was sequenced from the same sample in a study of blood T cell repertoires in COVID-19. Libraries were prepared by immunoSEQ multiplex PCR; TCRdb keeps only in-frame clonotypes and omits some of them. The sample comprises 250,000 to 300,000 clones, roughly 92% of which are singletons, and about 2.2% rests with the top ten. Sequenced sample: peripheral blood. The receptors shown here come from a woman in her 30s with COVID-19, enrolled during active disease.

The chain combines TRBV30 with TRBJ2-7, with 11 bases aligning to TRBD2. J was trimmed by 3 bases and V by 4 bases; bases with no gene match: 8. The CDR3 runs to 15 residues. Germline V CDR1 and CDR2: GTSNPN, SVGIG (reference sequence). The CDR3 loop reads CAWMGGLAGGYEQYF. For the CDR3, the DNA is TGTGCCTGGATGGGAGGGCTAGCGGGAGGCTACGAGCAGTACTTC. The whole variable domain, remainder taken from reference TRBV30 and TRBJ2-7, is SQTIHQWPATLVQPVGSPLSLECTVEGTSNPNLYWYRQAAGRGLQLLFYSVGIGQISSEVPQNLSASRPQDRQFILSSKKLLLSDSGFYLCAWMGGLAGGYEQYFGPGTRLTVT.

The V call is TRBV28, the J call TRBJ2-3; 7 nucleotides line up with TRBD1. The CDR3 contains 17 residues. Germline V gene lookup returns CDR1 MDHEN and CDR2 SYDVKM. V shed 4 bases and J 0 bases; nucleotides not matched to a gene: 10. In DNA form, the CDR3 reads TGTGCCAGCAGTTCCCGAGGGGGCGGGTCTAGCACAGATACGCAGTATTTT. It is translated as CASSSRGGGSSTDTQYF.

This sequence joins TRBV11-2 and TRBJ2-7; TRBD2 aligns across 11 bases. Germline V gene data show CDR1 as SGHAT and CDR2 as FQNNGV. V lost 5 bases and J lost 0; bases outside the gene matches: 6. This CDR3 is 16 amino acids long. The CDR3 nucleotides are TGTGCCAGCAGCCCTAAGACTAGCGGGGCCTCCTACGAGCAGTACTTC. Amino acids: CASSPKTSGASYEQYF.

The rearrangement links TRBV5-1 to TRBJ2-3; D unclear. The CDR3 is 14 amino acids. V gave up 4 bases and J gave up 6 bases, with 15 bases separating them. Germline loops: CDR1 SGHRS, CDR2 YFSETQ. In nucleotides, the CDR3 is TGCGCCAGCAGCCCGCTTAGAGTTTTCGATACGCAGTATTTT. This codes for CASSPLRVFDTQYF.

V usage is TRBV6-5 and J usage is TRBJ1-2; D not certain. Trimming shortened V by 0 bases and J by 5 bases, and 10 bases separated the two germline ends. This CDR3 contains 14 residues. CDR1 is MNHEY, CDR2 SVGAGI, per germline. In DNA form, the CDR3 reads TGTGCCAGCAGTTACTCTTTTGGGGAGTATGGCTACACCTTC. The encoded protein is CASSYSFGEYGYTF.

The gene calls are TRBV19 and TRBJ1-6; possible D gene TRBD1, 6 bases. The V and J ends lost 6 bases and 7 bases respectively, with 13 bases between them. The CDR3 length is 14 residues. Germline CDR1 LNHDA, CDR2 SQIVND (reference sequence). The chain's CDR3 is CASSLGRGNSPLHF. As DNA, the CDR3 is TGTGCCAGTAGCCTAGGGAGGGGGAATTCACCCCTCCACTTT.

This chain uses TRBV30 with TRBJ1-6; TRBD1 is a possible D gene (6 bases). The germline V and J ends were trimmed by 2 bases and 8 bases, with 10 bases remaining between them. Germline CDR1 reads GTSNPN; CDR2 reads SVGIG (reference sequence). This CDR3 contains 13 residues. The CDR3 DNA is TGTGCCTGGAGTAGACAGGAGGATTCACCCCTCCACTTT. Translating it yields CAWSRQEDSPLHF.

In its sample, this clone was seen once. This chain uses TRBV7-2 with TRBJ1-2; possible D gene TRBD1, 6 bases. Germline V gene lookup returns CDR1 SGHTA and CDR2 FQGNSA. This CDR3 is built from 13 residues. Between the trimmed V and J ends, which lost 5 bases and 5 bases, there was a span of 12 bases. The CDR3 region is CASSQGSGYGYTF. The CDR3 bases are TGTGCCAGCAGCCAGGGGTCCGGATATGGCTACACCTTC.